These T cell receptor beta chains were read from a single sample in a study of T-cell memory formation after mild COVID-19. TCRdb fed the 5' RACE reads into MiXCR, producing one record per CDR3 protein. The sample has more than 70,000 distinct CDR3 sequences, 11% to 15% seen once. The sample was PBMCs or a T cell subset sorted from them (not recorded which). All receptors come from an adult woman who had mild COVID-19 (a few samples of this study predate the infection). Cell type and time point are not known. The CDR3 runs from the conserved cysteine through the conserved F or W. The D gene is left open where the match is weak. A row's size may be missing; if present it is once, few, many or a size class.

v_gene: TRBV9
abundance: NA
j_gene: TRBJ1-5
d_gene: NA
CDR3nt: TGTGCCAGCAGCGGTACGACCGGTCGGCCCCAGCATTTT
CDR3aa: CASSGTTGRPQHF

v_gene: TRBV20-1
abundance: few
j_gene: TRBJ2-7
d_gene: NA
CDR3nt: TGCAGTGCTAGAGTAAAGGCGGACCACGAGCAGTACTTC
CDR3aa: CSARVKADHEQYF

v_gene: TRBV20-1
abundance: many
j_gene: TRBJ2-7
d_gene: TRBD2
CDR3nt: TGCAGTGCTAGATCCAGCGGGGAAACCTACGAGCAGTACTTC
CDR3aa: CSARSSGETYEQYF

v_gene: TRBV5-6
abundance: NA
j_gene: TRBJ2-7
d_gene: NA
CDR3nt: TGTGCCAGCAGCTTTGGGGACACGCTCTACGAGCAGTACTTC
CDR3aa: CASSFGDTLYEQYF

v_gene: TRBV30
abundance: NA
j_gene: TRBJ2-3
d_gene: TRBD1
CDR3nt: TGTGCCTGGAGCACAGGGGTTGTCTACACAGATACGCAGTATTTT
CDR3aa: CAWSTGVVYTDTQYF

v_gene: TRBV19
abundance: few
j_gene: TRBJ2-3
d_gene: NA
CDR3nt: TGTGCCAGTACCCCGGGGTCTAGCACAGATACGCAGTATTTT
CDR3aa: CASTPGSSTDTQYF

v_gene: TRBV12-3/TRBV12-4
abundance: NA
j_gene: TRBJ1-5
d_gene: TRBD1
CDR3nt: TGTGCCAGCAGTGCCGACAGGGACCAGCCCCAGCATTTT
CDR3aa: CASSADRDQPQHF

v_gene: TRBV11-2
abundance: few
j_gene: TRBJ2-7
d_gene: NA
CDR3nt: TGTGCCAGCAGCACCCCGAGCCGGGGAGAAGGGGAGCAGTACTTC
CDR3aa: CASSTPSRGEGEQYF

v_gene: TRBV7-3
abundance: many
j_gene: TRBJ1-2
d_gene: TRBD1
CDR3nt: TGTGCCAGCAGCTTAACGAAGGGACAGAGAAACTATGGCTACACCTTC
CDR3aa: CASSLTKGQRNYGYTF

v_gene: TRBV7-6
abundance: NA
j_gene: TRBJ2-1
d_gene: TRBD2
CDR3nt: TGTGCCAGCAGCTACGGACTAGCGGGGAGCTCCTACAATGAGCAGTTCTTC
CDR3aa: CASSYGLAGSSYNEQFF

v_gene: TRBV27
abundance: NA
j_gene: TRBJ2-7
d_gene: TRBD2
CDR3nt: TGTGCCAGCAGTTTTGGGGGGGGATACTACGAGCAGTACTTC
CDR3aa: CASSFGGGYYEQYF

v_gene: TRBV6-1
abundance: few
j_gene: TRBJ2-7
d_gene: NA
CDR3nt: TGTGCCAGCAGTGATAGCCGGGGCTACTTAATCTACGAGCAGTACTTC
CDR3aa: CASSDSRGYLIYEQYF

v_gene: TRBV4-1
abundance: few
j_gene: TRBJ1-2
d_gene: NA
CDR3nt: TGCGCCAGCAGCCAAGAGCCACGGCCTTTCGGCTACACCTTC
CDR3aa: CASSQEPRPFGYTF

v_gene: TRBV4-1
abundance: few
j_gene: TRBJ2-7
d_gene: TRBD2
CDR3nt: TGCGCCAGCAGCCTTCTGGCGGGAGGGCCCTACGAGCAGTACTTC
CDR3aa: CASSLLAGGPYEQYF

v_gene: TRBV7-6
abundance: NA
j_gene: TRBJ2-2
d_gene: NA
CDR3nt: TGTGCCAGCAGCCACAGGGCTGAGGACACCGGGGAGCTGTTTTTT
CDR3aa: CASSHRAEDTGELFF

v_gene: TRBV15
abundance: few
j_gene: TRBJ2-5
d_gene: TRBD2
CDR3nt: TGTGCCACCAGCAGAGTACTAGCGTCGGAGACCCAGTACTTC
CDR3aa: CATSRVLASETQYF

v_gene: TRBV5-5
abundance: NA
j_gene: TRBJ1-1
d_gene: NA
CDR3nt: TGTGCCAGCAGCTCACCCGGGGACACTGAAGCTTTCTTT
CDR3aa: CASSSPGDTEAFF

v_gene: TRBV5-8
abundance: NA
j_gene: TRBJ1-1
d_gene: NA
CDR3nt: TGTGCCAGCAGCTTGTTTCAGAAGCCGAACACTGAAGCTTTCTTT
CDR3aa: CASSLFQKPNTEAFF

v_gene: TRBV9
abundance: few
j_gene: TRBJ2-2
d_gene: TRBD1
CDR3nt: TGTGCCAGCAGCGTAGCCGGACAGGCTGCGAACACCGGGGAGCTGTTTTTT
CDR3aa: CASSVAGQAANTGELFF

v_gene: TRBV6-2/TRBV6-3
abundance: NA
j_gene: TRBJ2-1
d_gene: TRBD2
CDR3nt: TGTGCCAGCAGGCTAGCGGCCAATGAGCAGTTCTTC
CDR3aa: CASRLAANEQFF

v_gene: TRBV13
abundance: NA
j_gene: TRBJ2-7
d_gene: NA
CDR3nt: TGTGCCAGCACCATACCGGGCTCGGCGCTTGGGGAGCAGTACTTC
CDR3aa: CASTIPGSALGEQYF

v_gene: TRBV12-3/TRBV12-4
abundance: many
j_gene: TRBJ2-7
d_gene: TRBD2
CDR3nt: TGTGCCAGCAGTTTTAGACCCCTAGCGGGGGGCTCCTACGAGCAGTACTTC
CDR3aa: CASSFRPLAGGSYEQYF

v_gene: TRBV7-9
abundance: few
j_gene: TRBJ1-5
d_gene: TRBD1
CDR3nt: TGTGCCAGCGCTCCCTGGGACAGGGGAGGAAATCAGCCCCAGCATTTT
CDR3aa: CASAPWDRGGNQPQHF

v_gene: TRBV12-3/TRBV12-4
abundance: few
j_gene: TRBJ1-2
d_gene: NA
CDR3nt: TGTGCCAGCAGTTTGGCATCCGACTATGGCTACACCTTC
CDR3aa: CASSLASDYGYTF

v_gene: TRBV7-3
abundance: many
j_gene: TRBJ2-3
d_gene: TRBD2
CDR3nt: TGTGCCAGCAGCTTATCGGGACTAGGCACAGATACGCAGTATTTT
CDR3aa: CASSLSGLGTDTQYF

v_gene: TRBV4-1
abundance: many
j_gene: TRBJ2-1
d_gene: TRBD2
CDR3nt: TGCGCCAGCAGCCCCAAGACTAGCGGGGTATACAATGAGCAGTTCTTC
CDR3aa: CASSPKTSGVYNEQFF

v_gene: TRBV7-9
abundance: few
j_gene: TRBJ2-7
d_gene: NA
CDR3nt: TGTGCCAGCAGCTTCTCTTTTCCGGGGGACGAGCAGTACTTC
CDR3aa: CASSFSFPGDEQYF

v_gene: TRBV12-3/TRBV12-4
abundance: NA
j_gene: TRBJ2-1
d_gene: NA
CDR3nt: TGTTCCAGCAGTGTCCAAACAGGGGACTACTCCTACAATGAGCAGTTCTTC
CDR3aa: CSSSVQTGDYSYNEQFF

v_gene: TRBV6-5
abundance: NA
j_gene: TRBJ2-3
d_gene: TRBD1
CDR3nt: TGTGCCAGCAGTGCCGGGACAGGGGGTGTAGATACGCAGTATTTT
CDR3aa: CASSAGTGGVDTQYF

v_gene: TRBV11-2
abundance: few
j_gene: TRBJ1-6
d_gene: NA
CDR3nt: TGTGCCAGCAGCTTACCCCAGAATTCACCCCTCCACTTT
CDR3aa: CASSLPQNSPLHF

v_gene: TRBV9
abundance: NA
j_gene: TRBJ2-5
d_gene: TRBD2
CDR3nt: TGTGCCAGCAGCTCGTGGGGGGGGGAGACCCAGTACTTC
CDR3aa: CASSSWGGETQYF

v_gene: TRBV4-1
abundance: few
j_gene: TRBJ2-7
d_gene: NA
CDR3nt: TGCGCCAGCAGCCAAGATGAGGTCACAGCCGCCCCCCAGTACTTC
CDR3aa: CASSQDEVTAAPQYF